These 26 T cell receptor beta chains originate from one sample sequenced in a study of technical replicates of blood from several donors. TCRdb's table, derived via immunoSEQ multiplex PCR, lists solely in-frame clones and lacks some. The sample lists about 68,000 clones, about 97% occurring once. Material: T cells isolated from PBMCs. These receptors originate from a human donor in good health.

The genes are TRBV6-1 and TRBJ2-5; weak D call: TRBD2 (6 bases). The CDR3 runs to 14 residues. V lost 7 bases, J lost 5 bases, and 17 bases lay in between. In germline, CDR1 is MNHNS, CDR2 SASEGT. The DNA for the CDR3 is TGTGCCAGCACCCGCCCCGGCCTAGCGGAGACCCAGTACTTC. It encodes CASTRPGLAETQYF.

In this sample, this clone turned up once. The chain couples TRBV7-2 to TRBJ2-5; 9 positions match TRBD2. Trimming at V came to 2 bases and at J to 1 base, leaving 2 bases not matched to a gene. Germline lookup yields CDR1 SGHTA and CDR2 FQGNSA. The CDR3 totals 15 residues. The CDR3 DNA reads TGTGCCAGCAGCTTATGGCGGGAGGGCCAAGAGACCCAGTACTTC. Amino acids: CASSLWREGQETQYF.

This rearrangement joins TRBV13 to TRBJ1-1, with a tentative D call TRBD1 (5 bases). The CDR3 has 16 residues. V was pared by 3 bases and J by 0 bases, with 14 bases between. Germline lookup yields CDR1 PRHDT and CDR2 FYEKMQ (reference sequence). CDR3 amino acids: CASSFIAREVNTEAFF. CDR3 nucleotide sequence: TGTGCCAGCAGCTTTATCGCCAGGGAGGTGAACACTGAAGCTTTCTTT.

In this sample, this clone turned up once. The J gene is TRBJ2-1, the V gene TRBV7-2, with D maybe TRBD2 (5 bases). The CDR3 is 13 residues long. V was clipped by 0 bases and J by 7 bases, with 7 bases between them. The germline CDR1 and CDR2 sequences are SGHTA and FQGNSA. As DNA, the CDR3 is TGTGCCAGCAGCTTAGCGGGGAGTAATGAGCAGTTCTTC. Translating gives CASSLAGSNEQFF.

V usage is TRBV18 and J usage is TRBJ1-1; D is ambiguous. CDR1 is KGHSH and CDR2 is LQKENI in the germline V gene. Trimming left V 3 bases short and J 1 base short, with 6 bases between. CDR3 length equals 13 residues. CDR3 in DNA: TGTGCCAGCTCACCCGCAGAGAACACTGAAGCTTTCTTT. Residues: CASSPAENTEAFF.

The chain links TRBV7-2 to TRBJ2-7; 8 nucleotides align to TRBD2. The CDR3 runs 14 residues. Trimming cost V 3 bases and J 2 bases; bases outside gene matches: 3. CDR1 is SGHTA and CDR2 is FQGNSA in the germline V gene. The CDR3 region has the DNA TGTGCCAGCAGCTTTGCGGGAGGCCCCTACGAGCAGTACTTC. Translating it yields CASSFAGGPYEQYF. Complete variable domain (other parts from reference TRBV7-2 and TRBJ2-7): GAGVSQSPSNKVTEKGKDVELRCDPISGHTALYWYRQSLGQGLEFLIYFQGNSAPDKSGLPSDRFSAERTGGSVSTLTIQRTQQEDSAVYLCASSFAGGPYEQYFGPGTRLTVT.

The chain carries TRBV7-2 and TRBJ2-3; TRBD2 agrees at 8 bases. V lost 5 bases and J lost 5; bases outside the gene matches: 9. This CDR3 contains 15 residues. CDR1 and CDR2 from the germline V gene are SGHTA and FQGNSA. CDR3: CASSPTSGEGDTQYF. The CDR3 DNA reads as TGTGCCAGCAGCCCCACTAGCGGCGAAGGAGATACGCAGTATTTT.

The genes are TRBV14 and TRBJ2-7; tentative D call: TRBD2 (6 bases). V was shortened by 1 base and J by 0 bases, with 10 bases between the two germline ends. In germline, CDR1 is SGHDN, CDR2 FVKESK. This CDR3 has 15 residues. The CDR3 bases are TGTGCCAGCAGCCAAGGGCGGGGCTACTCCTACGAGCAGTACTTC. The encoded protein is CASSQGRGYSYEQYF. The entire variable domain, with the rest obtained from reference TRBV14 and TRBJ2-7, is as follows: EAGVTQFPSHSVIEKGQTVTLRCDPISGHDNLYWYRRVMGKEIKFLLHFVKESKQDESGMPNNRFLAERTGGTYSTLKVQPAELEDSGVYFCASSQGRGYSYEQYFGPGTRLTVT.

The CDR3 bases are TGTGCCTGGAGTGTACGGGGAAATGAGCAGTTCTTC. This encodes CAWSVRGNEQFF. The chain uses TRBV30 and TRBJ2-1, with D tentatively TRBD2 (5 bases). Germline CDR1 and CDR2: GTSNPN and SVGIG (reference sequence). V was shortened by 0 bases and J by 7 bases, with 7 bases between the two germline ends. The CDR3 runs 12 residues.

The chain combines TRBV6-5 with TRBJ1-5; D gene ambiguous. The V end lost 6 bases, the J end lost 7 bases, and 13 bases lay between the germline ends. The CDR3 covers 13 residues. Germline CDR1 is MNHEY and CDR2 is SVGAGI. The CDR3 sequence is CASSPGRGQPQHF. In DNA form, the CDR3 reads TGTGCCAGCAGCCCCGGTCGCGGGCAGCCCCAGCATTTT.

The chain joins TRBV9 to TRBJ2-5; D is possibly TRBD2 (6 bases). Trimming removed 0 bases from V and 4 bases from J, with 13 bases in between. Germline CDR1 reads SGDLS; CDR2 reads YYNGEE. The CDR3 loop spans 15 amino acids. CDR3 DNA: TGTGCCAGCAGCGTAGTCGGGAGTTTGAGAGAGACCCAGTACTTC. Encoded protein: CASSVVGSLRETQYF.

This clone has only one observation. V and J are TRBV5-5 and TRBJ1-4, with no clear D. V was shortened by 4 bases and J by 0 bases, with 13 bases between the two germline ends. The CDR3 spans 16 residues. CDR1 SGHKS and CDR2 YYEKEE come from the germline V gene (reference sequence). The CDR3 DNA reads TGTGCCAGCAGCCCCCGCGGATTCGCAACTAATGAAAAACTGTTTTTT. Its protein is CASSPRGFATNEKLFF.

The rearrangement joins TRBV2 to TRBJ2-5; TRBD2 aligns across 13 bases. Germline lookup yields CDR1 SNHLY and CDR2 FYNNEI. This CDR3 is 15 amino acids long. V was pared by 8 bases and J by 5 bases, with 8 bases of the junction left unmatched. The CDR3 nucleotides read TGTGCCAGCGGGGGACTAGCGGGGATGGGTGAGACCCAGTACTTC. Translation gives CASGGLAGMGETQYF.

V usage is TRBV4-1 and J usage is TRBJ2-1; 10 positions match TRBD1. CDR1 is MGHRA, CDR2 YSYEKL, per germline. V was clipped by 6 bases and J by 8 bases; unmatched bases: 10. This CDR3 region has 15 residues. CDR3 in DNA: TGCGCCAGCAGAAATCCGGGACAGGGGTTGGATGAGCAGTTCTTC. Its protein is CASRNPGQGLDEQFF.

The chain uses TRBV5-1 and TRBJ2-3, with TRBD2 identical over 9 bases. This CDR3 has 15 residues. In germline, CDR1 is SGHRS, CDR2 YFSETQ. Losses at the gene ends were 2 bases for V and 4 bases for J; bases not matched to a gene: 5. The CDR3 nucleotides are TGCGCCAGCAGCTTTAGCGGGAGAGGGGCAGATACGCAGTATTTT. This gives the protein CASSFSGRGADTQYF.

V and J are TRBV7-2 and TRBJ2-3; D might be TRBD1 (5 bases). V dropped 5 bases and J dropped 0 bases, with 12 bases sitting between them. The CDR3 consists of 15 residues. Germline V lookup: CDR1 SGHTA, CDR2 FQGNSA. The CDR3: CASSQRGPSTDTQYF. DNA for the CDR3: TGTGCCAGCAGCCAAAGGGGCCCTAGCACAGATACGCAGTATTTT.

CDR3 protein: CASSPTVYNQPQHF. CDR3 sequence (DNA): TGCGCCAGCAGCCCTACCGTTTATAATCAGCCCCAGCATTTT. This rearrangement joins TRBV4-1 to TRBJ1-5, with D uncertain. This CDR3 has 14 amino acids. The germline V and J ends were trimmed by 4 bases and 4 bases, with 11 bases remaining between them. Germline V gene sequence: CDR1 MGHRA, CDR2 YSYEKL.

The rearrangement joins TRBV19 to TRBJ1-5; 7 bases fit TRBD1. This CDR3 has 13 residues. Per the germline V gene, CDR1 is LNHDA and CDR2 is SQIVND (reference sequence). The ends lost 0 bases at V and 10 bases at J; junction bases unmatched: 3. CDR3 residues: CASSIDRTGPQHF. The CDR3 DNA follows: TGTGCCAGTAGTATAGATCGGACAGGACCCCAGCATTTT.

This clone was found once. In DNA form, the CDR3 reads TGTGCCAGTAGTACAAACCAGGGGGCGGCTAATGAAAAACTGTTTTTT. It is translated as CASSTNQGAANEKLFF. The chain has TRBV19 and TRBJ1-4, with 8 bases aligning to TRBD1. CDR3 length: 16 residues. The V gene's germline CDR1 is LNHDA and CDR2 SQIVND (reference sequence). Trimming took 4 bases from V and 3 from J; bases not matched to a gene: 7. The complete variable domain, with remaining parts taken from reference TRBV19 and TRBJ1-4, reads DGGITQSPKYLFRKEGQNVTLSCEQNLNHDAMYWYRQDPGQGLRLIYYSQIVNDFQKGDIAEGYSVSREKKESFPLTVTSAQKNPTAFYLCASSTNQGAANEKLFFGSGTQLSVL.

This clone was observed once. This chain joins TRBV7-9 and TRBJ1-3; tentatively, D is TRBD1 (5 bases). Germline-derived CDR1 and CDR2 are SEHNR and FQNEAQ (reference sequence). CDR3 length: 17 residues. V was shortened by 0 bases and J by 0 bases, with 12 bases between the two germline ends. CDR3 bases: TGTGCCAGCAGCTTAGCTCCGACAGTGGACTCTGGAAACACCATATATTTT. Translation gives CASSLAPTVDSGNTIYF.

This clone has just one count. CDR3 sequence reads: CASSHEVGGARNEQYF. In DNA, the CDR3 is TGTGCCAGCAGCCATGAGGTCGGGGGGGCCCGGAACGAGCAGTACTTC. V usage is TRBV9 and J usage is TRBJ2-7, with TRBD2 matching 8 bases. Germline values: CDR1 SGDLS, CDR2 YYNGEE. Unmatched junction bases numbered 14, after V lost 4 bases and J lost 5 bases. This CDR3 spans 16 amino acids.

The chain recombines TRBV18 with TRBJ1-1; D may be TRBD1 (5 bases). The CDR3 is 12 residues long. Germline CDR1 is KGHSH and CDR2 is LQKENI. Trimming pared 0 bases from V and 6 bases from J, leaving 5 bases between. CDR3 region: CASSPPGAEAFF. CDR3 nucleotide sequence: TGTGCCAGCTCACCACCAGGGGCTGAAGCTTTCTTT.

This clone occurred once. In DNA form, the CDR3 reads TGTGCCAGCAGCTCCAACAGAAATGAGCAGTTCTTC. Translating it yields CASSSNRNEQFF. This sequence joins TRBV7-2 and TRBJ2-1, with D uncertain. Trimming left V 4 bases short and J 7 bases short, with 8 bases between. CDR3 length: 12 amino acids. The germline V gene has CDR1 SGHTA and CDR2 FQGNSA. Full variable domain (outside the CDR3, taken from reference TRBV7-2 and TRBJ2-1): GAGVSQSPSNKVTEKGKDVELRCDPISGHTALYWYRQSLGQGLEFLIYFQGNSAPDKSGLPSDRFSAERTGGSVSTLTIQRTQQEDSAVYLCASSSNRNEQFFGPGTRLTVL.

This sequence joins TRBV15 and TRBJ2-5; TRBD1 might be the D (6 bases). Germline V gene data show CDR1 as LNHNV and CDR2 as YYDKDF (reference sequence). Trimming shortened V by 0 bases and J by 7 bases, and 12 bases separated the two germline ends. The CDR3 is 14 amino acids. CDR3: CATSRERGGGTQYF. The CDR3, as DNA: TGTGCCACCAGCAGAGAGAGAGGGGGTGGGACCCAGTACTTC.

This rearrangement joins TRBV10-2 to TRBJ2-1; 13 bases agree with TRBD2. This CDR3 region has 14 residues. J was trimmed by 6 bases and V by 7 bases; bases with no gene match: 3. Germline values: CDR1 WSHSY, CDR2 SAAADI. The CDR3 sequence is CASMTSGGFNEQFF. CDR3 bases: TGCGCCAGCATGACTAGCGGGGGGTTCAATGAGCAGTTCTTC.

The chain links TRBV29-1 to TRBJ1-1; D is uncertain. The V end was cut by 3 bases, the J end by 1 base, with 3 bases between. The V gene's germline CDR1 is SQVTM and CDR2 ANQGSEA. The CDR3 is 11 amino acids. CDR3 amino acids: CSVDGNTEAFF. In nucleotides, the CDR3 is TGCAGCGTTGACGGGAACACTGAAGCTTTCTTT.